This paragraph covers one T cell receptor beta chain sequence. This CDR3 has 17 amino acids. The V gene's germline CDR1 is MNHEY and CDR2 SMNVEV (reference sequence). This entry belongs to a study of blood T cells in healthy people across ages. The use of a sample-barcoded 5' primer and a J-beta primer mix characterized a second PCR of roughly 6 to 11 cycles. Every single cDNA molecule received a tag from a template-switch adaptor with 12 random nucleotides. TCRdb redid the calling of the 5' RACE reads with MiXCR, one entry per CDR3 protein. The sample lists fewer than 800,000 distinct CDR3 sequences; roughly 25% were seen once. In addition, the sample was reused for a study of T cells of mothers and their children. From that study: The effect of thymic selection on TCR recombination output is similar between related and unrelated pairs.

The chain couples TRBV27 to TRBJ2-1; 10 bases map to TRBD2. With the DNA end fitting TRBJ2-5 better, the J assignment may be wrong. The TCR sequence derives from a boy younger than 18 in good health. The specimen sequenced was blood. The CDR3 sequence is CASSSMTSGPFQETQYF. CDR3 sequence (DNA): TGTGCCAGCAGTTCGATGACTAGCGGGCCCTTCCAAGAGACCCAGTACTTC.